The TCR beta chain described here comes from a study of vaccination and CD4 T cells after COVID-19. Study-level information: Each participant was administered two doses of a vaccine, which was either BNT162b2 or mRNA-1273. Typically, post-vaccine samples were obtained a median 72 days after dose two, within a range of 14 to 241. General study points: Among those convalescent, a median roughly 90% of reactive clones emerged solely post-vaccination.

The Oncomine TCR Beta short-read assay sequenced DNA from cultured CD4+ T cells. MiXCR was run by TCRdb on the PCR reads, yielding one entry per CDR3 protein. The sample consists of nearly 25,000 distinct CDR3 sequences, roughly 60% of them appearing once. As for treatment: roughly 10-day PBMC culture with coronavirus spike peptide pools or control peptides (ViraFEST assay). The CDR3 runs 15 residues. The germline V gene has CDR1 KGHDR and CDR2 SFDVKD. The germline V and J ends were trimmed by 5 bases and 1 base, with 11 bases remaining between them. On this clonotype: Its antigen is not identified.

Sequences were obtained from CD4+ T cells from blood, cultured in vitro. This chain links TRBV24-1 with TRBJ1-5; no definite D call. The source of this sequence is a human donor who had recovered from COVID-19. CDR3 DNA: TGTGCCACCAGTGCCGCTTCGGGAAGCAATCAGCCCCAGCATTTT. As protein: CATSAASGSNQPQHF.